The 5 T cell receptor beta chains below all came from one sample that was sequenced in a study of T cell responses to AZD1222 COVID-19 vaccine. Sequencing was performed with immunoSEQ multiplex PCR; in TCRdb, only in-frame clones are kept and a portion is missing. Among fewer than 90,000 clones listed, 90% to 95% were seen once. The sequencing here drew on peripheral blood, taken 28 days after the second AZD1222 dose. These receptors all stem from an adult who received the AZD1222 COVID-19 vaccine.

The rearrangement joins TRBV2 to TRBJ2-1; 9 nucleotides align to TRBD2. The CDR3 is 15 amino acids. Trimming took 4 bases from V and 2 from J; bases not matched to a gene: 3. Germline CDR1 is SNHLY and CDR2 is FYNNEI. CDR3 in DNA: TGTGCCAGCAGTGTCGGCGGGGGGGCCTACAATGAGCAGTTCTTC. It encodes CASSVGGGAYNEQFF.

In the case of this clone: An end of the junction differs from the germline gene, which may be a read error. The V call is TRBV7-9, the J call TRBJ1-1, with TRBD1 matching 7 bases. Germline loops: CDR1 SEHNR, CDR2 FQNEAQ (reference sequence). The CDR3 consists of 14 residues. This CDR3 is CASSTDRWNAEAFF. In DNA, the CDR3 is TGTGCCAGCAGCACGGACAGGTGGAACGCTGAAGCTTTCTTT.

The CDR3 nucleotides are TGTGCCACCAGCAGGGGACAGGGGACGGTCTATGGCTACACCTTC. Translation: CATSRGQGTVYGYTF. V gene TRBV15 combines with J gene TRBJ1-2, with TRBD1 matching 10 bases. V lost 3 bases and J lost 4; bases outside the gene matches: 5. The CDR3 extends over 15 amino acids. Germline V gene lookup returns CDR1 LNHNV and CDR2 YYDKDF (reference sequence).

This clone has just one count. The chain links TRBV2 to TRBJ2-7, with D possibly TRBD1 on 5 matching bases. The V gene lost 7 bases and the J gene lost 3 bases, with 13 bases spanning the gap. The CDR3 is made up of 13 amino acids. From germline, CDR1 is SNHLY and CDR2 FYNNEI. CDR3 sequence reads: CASTLQGFYEQYF. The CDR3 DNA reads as TGTGCCAGCACCCTCCAGGGTTTCTACGAGCAGTACTTC.

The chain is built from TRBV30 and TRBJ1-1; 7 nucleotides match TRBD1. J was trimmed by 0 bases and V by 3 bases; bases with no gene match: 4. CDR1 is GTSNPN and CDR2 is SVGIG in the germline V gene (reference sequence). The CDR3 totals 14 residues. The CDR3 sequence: CAWSRQGLNTEAFF. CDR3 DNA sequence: TGTGCCTGGAGCAGACAGGGACTGAACACTGAAGCTTTCTTT.